Sequencing of this TCR beta chain was carried out in a study of blood T cells in healthy people across ages. Findings of the study overall: The recorded TCR beta diversity per million T cells decreased in a roughly linear manner with age. Naive T cell percentage showed a strong correlation with the diversity of TCR beta.

V trimming: 0 bases; J trimming: 1 base; junction bases outside the gene matches: 8. The CDR3 is 18 amino acids. From germline, CDR1 is LGHNA and CDR2 YSLEER. A second PCR, run for roughly 7 to 12 cycles, used a sample-barcoded 5' primer plus a J-beta primer mix. TCRdb ran MiXCR on the 5' RACE reads and lists one entry per CDR3 protein. The sample has 550,000 to 800,000 distinct CDR3 sequences, about 21% seen once. In regard to this clonotype: Antigen: not known.

The sequencing sample was made of blood. This clonotype originated in a man between 65 and 80 years old in good health. The chain uses TRBV4-3 and TRBJ2-1; 8 bases map to TRBD2. The CDR3 loop is CASSQESPGLGSYNEQFF. The CDR3 nucleotides are TGCGCCAGCAGCCAAGAATCTCCGGGACTAGGGTCCTACAATGAGCAGTTCTTC.